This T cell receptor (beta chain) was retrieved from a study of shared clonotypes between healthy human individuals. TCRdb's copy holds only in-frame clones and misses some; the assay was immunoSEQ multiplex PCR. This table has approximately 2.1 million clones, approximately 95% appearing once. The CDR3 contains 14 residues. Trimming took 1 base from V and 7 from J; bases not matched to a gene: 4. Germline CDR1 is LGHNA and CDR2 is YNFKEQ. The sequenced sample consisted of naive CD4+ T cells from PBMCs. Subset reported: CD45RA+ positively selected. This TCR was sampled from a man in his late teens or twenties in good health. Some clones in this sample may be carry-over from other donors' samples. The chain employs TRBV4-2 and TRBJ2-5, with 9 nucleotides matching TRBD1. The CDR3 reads CASSQGQGEGTQYF. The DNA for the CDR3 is TGTGCCAGCAGCCAAGGACAGGGGGAGGGGACCCAGTACTTC.